This TCR beta chain is drawn from a study of T cell changes during pregnancy in multiple sclerosis. Data came from immunoSEQ multiplex PCR; TCRdb stores just in-frame clones and leaves some out. Of around 49,000 clones listed, just under 95% are singletons. J gave up 2 bases and V 6 bases, and 3 bases lay outside the gene matches. The CDR3 spans 14 residues. CDR1 is MNHNS, CDR2 SASEGT, per germline. This sequence was found in a female donor with multiple sclerosis, enrolled in a pregnancy study. The material was CD8+ T cells from peripheral blood mononuclear cells, obtained in the first trimester of pregnancy. The J gene is TRBJ1-3, the V gene TRBV6-1, with 8 bases that match TRBD1. The DNA of the CDR3 is TGTGCCAGCAGCACGACAGGGGCTGGAAACACCATATATTTT. Translating gives CASSTTGAGNTIYF.